These 24 T cell receptor beta chains were all obtained from the same sample, sequenced in a study of CD8 T cells in ankylosing spondylitis. TCRdb processed the 5' RACE reads anew with MiXCR; each CDR3 protein has one entry. The sample carries under 200,000 distinct CDR3 sequences, around 10% recorded once. Specimen: blood, either unsorted or a sorted T cell fraction (not recorded which). These receptors all come from a male donor with ankylosing spondylitis or in good health (not recorded which).

This chain uses TRBV11-3 with TRBJ2-2; weak D call: TRBD2 (5 bases). V lost 4 bases and J lost 4, with 10 bases in between. The CDR3 is 14 residues long. Germline V gene sequence: CDR1 SGHNT, CDR2 YENEEA. This chain's CDR3 is CASSSAGITGELFF. In DNA form, the CDR3 reads TGTGCCAGCAGCTCCGCCGGGATCACCGGGGAGCTGTTTTTT. Looking up the rest from reference TRBV11-3 and TRBJ2-2 gives the full variable domain: EAGVVQSPRYKIIEKKQPVAFWCNPISGHNTLYWYLQNLGQGPELLIRYENEEAVDDSQLPKDRFSAERLKGVDSTLKIQPAELGDSAVYLCASSSAGITGELFFGEGSRLTVL.

This clonotype was seen only a few times. The V gene is TRBV12-3 or TRBV12-4, the J gene TRBJ2-3; no definite D call. Trimming stripped 8 bases from V and 0 bases from J, with 18 bases between. The CDR3 spans 16 residues. The DNA for the CDR3 is TGTGCCAGCCGTAGGAAGCGCCCGCTAAGCACAGATACGCAGTATTTT. It codes for CASRRKRPLSTDTQYF.

A few counts support this clonotype. The chain combines TRBV6-5 with TRBJ2-4; weak D call: TRBD2 (5 bases). Germline V lookup: CDR1 MNHEY, CDR2 SVGAGI. V was trimmed by 5 bases and J by 11 bases, leaving 10 bases between them. CDR3 length equals 11 residues. Here the CDR3 DNA reads TGTGCCAGCAGTAACACCGGGGTTCAGTACTTC. This encodes CASSNTGVQYF.

This clonotype appeared many times. The gene calls are TRBV5-8 and TRBJ2-5; 11 nucleotides line up with TRBD2. The CDR3 extends over 15 amino acids. Germline CDR1 and CDR2: SGHTS and YDEGEE. V lost 0 bases to trimming and J lost 3 bases; unmatched junction nucleotides: 1. The CDR3 nucleotides read TGTGCCAGCAGCTTGGGACTAGCGGGGAAAGAGACCCAGTACTTC. This encodes CASSLGLAGKETQYF.

This clonotype has at least ten counts. This sequence joins TRBV20-1 and TRBJ1-2; D might be TRBD1 (6 bases). Germline loops: CDR1 DFQATT, CDR2 SNEGSKA (reference sequence). V dropped 4 bases and J dropped 6 bases, with 15 bases sitting between them. This CDR3 has 13 residues. CDR3 in amino acids: CSANTQRTDGYTF. CDR3 DNA: TGCAGTGCTAATACCCAGAGGACAGATGGCTACACCTTC.

Many counts were recorded for this clonotype. The chain couples TRBV3-1 to TRBJ1-4, with D perhaps TRBD1 (6 bases). V was clipped by 0 bases and J by 11 bases, with 13 bases between them. Per the germline V gene, CDR1 is LGHDT and CDR2 is YNNKEL (reference sequence). The CDR3 runs to 14 residues. This chain's CDR3 is CASSQEVRGSKLFF. The CDR3, as DNA: TGTGCCAGCAGCCAAGAGGTCAGGGGAAGCAAACTGTTTTTT.

The rearrangement uses TRBV5-1 and TRBJ2-1, with 10 nucleotides matching TRBD2. The CDR3 sequence is 16 residues long. Germline-derived CDR1 and CDR2 are SGHRS and YFSETQ. V shed 2 bases, J shed 2 bases, and the junction held 4 bases outside the gene matches. The CDR3 nucleotides are TGCGCCAGCAGCTTTAGCGGGGGGCTGACCTACAATGAGCAGTTCTTC. This encodes CASSFSGGLTYNEQFF.

This clonotype was found many times. The chain combines TRBV2 with TRBJ1-1, with D possibly matching TRBD1 (5 bases). This CDR3 region has 14 residues. Trimming stripped 0 bases from V and 5 bases from J, with 10 bases between. Germline CDR1 is SNHLY and CDR2 is FYNNEI. In nucleotides, the CDR3 is TGTGCCAGCAGTGAAGCTCTGGGGGGGACTGAAGCTTTCTTT. It yields the protein CASSEALGGTEAFF.

This clonotype was seen only a few times. The chain links TRBV5-1 to TRBJ2-2; D possibly corresponds to TRBD1 (6 bases). Germline CDR1 and CDR2: SGHRS and YFSETQ. V lost 7 bases and J 3 bases, leaving 16 bases between the germline ends. This CDR3 is built from 15 residues. CDR3: CASGKGDRDTGELFF. In DNA, the CDR3 is TGCGCCAGCGGCAAGGGGGATCGGGACACCGGGGAGCTGTTTTTT.

This rearrangement joins TRBV12-3 or TRBV12-4 to TRBJ2-1; the D gene is possibly TRBD2 (6 bases). CDR3 size: 16 residues. Trimming left V 4 bases short and J 0 bases short, with 13 bases between. The CDR3 region is CASSSLSGSSYNEQFF. The CDR3 DNA reads TGTGCCAGCAGTTCGCTTAGCGGTAGCTCCTACAATGAGCAGTTCTTC.

This clonotype showed up many times. CDR3 DNA sequence: TGCAGTGCCGGACCCCGCAGGGTAGGGAGTGAGCAGTTCTTC. This translates into CSAGPRRVGSEQFF. V gene TRBV20-1 combines with J gene TRBJ2-1, with D possibly being TRBD1 or TRBD2 (5 bases each). CDR3 length equals 14 residues. V was shortened by 6 bases and J by 9 bases, with 21 bases between the two germline ends. The germline gives CDR1 DFQATT, CDR2 SNEGSKA (reference sequence).

This clonotype has ten or more counts. V usage is TRBV20-1 and J usage is TRBJ2-1, with 7 positions matching TRBD1. The CDR3 sequence is 16 residues long. With 6 bases clipped from V and 0 bases from J, the junction kept 11 bases outside the gene matches. Germline-derived CDR1 and CDR2 are DFQATT and SNEGSKA (reference sequence). The CDR3 sequence: CSAPDRSTSSYNEQFF. In DNA, the CDR3 is TGCAGTGCCCCGGACAGGTCTACCAGCTCCTACAATGAGCAGTTCTTC.

This clonotype was counted at least ten times. The chain has TRBV7-2 and TRBJ2-3; D not resolved. Trimming shortened V by 3 bases and J by 6 bases, and 4 bases separated the two germline ends. CDR3 length equals 11 residues. In germline, CDR1 is SGHTA, CDR2 FQGNSA. CDR3 sequence: CASSFQDTQYF. In DNA form, the CDR3 reads TGTGCCAGCAGCTTTCAGGATACGCAGTATTTT. Based on the CDR3 plus reference TRBV7-2 and TRBJ2-3, the full variable domain is GAGVSQSPSNKVTEKGKDVELRCDPISGHTALYWYRQSLGQGLEFLIYFQGNSAPDKSGLPSDRFSAERTGGSVSTLTIQRTQQEDSAVYLCASSFQDTQYFGPGTRLTVL.

Only a few counts were recorded for this clonotype. This chain's CDR3 is CASSFLVSTYNEQFF. The CDR3 nucleotides read TGTGCCAGCAGCTTTCTAGTTAGCACCTACAATGAGCAGTTCTTC. The chain joins TRBV11-3 to TRBJ2-1; D gene unclear. The length of the CDR3 is 15 residues. The germline CDR1 and CDR2 sequences are SGHNT and YENEEA. Trimming removed 3 bases from V and 2 bases from J, with 11 bases in between.

The rearrangement uses TRBV2 and TRBJ1-2; possible D gene TRBD1, 5 bases. Trimming stripped 4 bases from V and 0 bases from J, with 12 bases between. The CDR3 sequence is 15 residues long. CDR1 and CDR2 from the germline V gene are SNHLY and FYNNEI. The CDR3 region has the DNA TGTGCCAGCAGTGTTTCAGGGACCTCTAACTATGGCTACACCTTC. This codes for CASSVSGTSNYGYTF.

This rearrangement joins TRBV12-3 or TRBV12-4 to TRBJ2-1; 8 nucleotides match TRBD2. The length of the CDR3 is 15 residues. Germline trimming cut 5 bases from V and 6 bases from J; bases unmatched to any gene: 9. The CDR3 sequence is CASSPRGGPSNEQFF. CDR3 nucleotide sequence: TGTGCCAGCAGTCCCCGGGGGGGGCCATCCAATGAGCAGTTCTTC.

This clonotype was found many times. The chain has TRBV6-1 and TRBJ1-1; D not certain. Trimming took off 4 bases at V and 5 bases at J, with 14 bases between the two ends. The length of the CDR3 is 14 residues. Germline V lookup: CDR1 MNHNS, CDR2 SASEGT. The CDR3 DNA follows: TGTGCCAGCAGTGTCCCTTCGGCGACGACTGAAGCTTTCTTT. Translating gives CASSVPSATTEAFF.

This clonotype was observed many times. The V call is TRBV30, the J call TRBJ1-5, with D possibly TRBD1 on 5 matching bases. The CDR3 has 15 amino acids. Trimming took 0 bases from V and 0 from J, leaving 9 bases between them. The germline CDR1 and CDR2 sequences are GTSNPN and SVGIG (reference sequence). The CDR3 region has the DNA TGTGCCTGGAGTGTCCCAGGGAATAGCAATCAGCCCCAGCATTTT. It is translated as CAWSVPGNSNQPQHF.

This clonotype was detected a few times. The chain has TRBV24-1 and TRBJ1-6; D is perhaps TRBD1 (5 bases). Trimming pared 9 bases from V and 4 bases from J, leaving 30 bases between. CDR1 is KGHDR and CDR2 is SFDVKD in the germline V gene. CDR3 size: 20 residues. CDR3 region: CATSMEGRTNLPPYNSPLHF. CDR3 sequence (DNA): TGTGCCACCTCGATGGAAGGGCGGACAAACCTACCCCCTTATAATTCACCCCTCCACTTT.

This clonotype was seen only a few times. This chain uses TRBV29-1 with TRBJ2-3; 15 positions agree with TRBD2. V shed 6 bases, J shed 1 base, and the junction held 5 bases outside the gene matches. This CDR3 has 16 amino acids. CDR1 and CDR2 (germline): SQVTM, ANQGSEA. The chain's CDR3 is CSVTGTSGGRTDTQYF. CDR3 nucleotide sequence: TGCAGCGTAACCGGGACTAGCGGGGGGCGCACAGATACGCAGTATTTT.

At least ten counts were recorded for this clonotype. V usage is TRBV29-1 and J usage is TRBJ2-2; 9 positions match TRBD1. V was clipped by 7 bases and J by 1 base; unmatched bases: 1. There are 13 residues in the CDR3. The germline gives CDR1 SQVTM, CDR2 ANQGSEA. In DNA, the CDR3 is TGCAGCGCGGGACAGGGGAACACCGGGGAGCTGTTTTTT. Translated: CSAGQGNTGELFF.

The sample holds many counts of this clonotype. The V and J genes are TRBV27 and TRBJ2-7, with 11 positions matching TRBD2. Germline-derived CDR1 and CDR2 are MNHEY and SMNVEV (reference sequence). Trimming removed 5 bases from V and 4 bases from J; junction bases left unmatched: 7. The CDR3 spans 15 residues. This CDR3 is CASSPLLAGVYEQYF. The CDR3 DNA sequence: TGTGCCAGCAGTCCCCTACTAGCGGGAGTATACGAGCAGTACTTC.

This clonotype was counted ten times or more. The rearrangement links TRBV4-2 to TRBJ2-5, with D perhaps TRBD2 (5 bases). The ends were cut back, 7 bases at V and 5 bases at J, with 17 bases in the middle. Germline V gives CDR1 LGHNA, CDR2 YNFKEQ. There are 14 residues in the CDR3. CDR3 nucleotides: TGTGCCAGCACTTTTAAGGGAGCCTGGGAGACCCAGTACTTC. Protein: CASTFKGAWETQYF.

This clonotype showed up many times. The chain recombines TRBV10-2 with TRBJ2-7; D remains ambiguous. The CDR3 has 13 amino acids. In germline, CDR1 is WSHSY, CDR2 SAAADI. Trimming stripped 0 bases from V and 6 bases from J, with 9 bases between. Written as DNA, the CDR3 is TGCGCCAGCAGTGAGTCGAGACCCCTCGAGCAGTACTTC. Residues: CASSESRPLEQYF.